Described below is a single T cell receptor beta chain sequence and its context. What it binds is not known. Measured with immunoSEQ multiplex PCR; TCRdb has only the in-frame clones, and not every one. Of around 200,000 clones listed, approximately 90% are singletons. This record comes from a study of T cell responses to AZD1222 COVID-19 vaccine. General study points: The donors showed a predominance of white British ancestry and of females, with possible underestimation of clonal diversity.

Per germline, CDR1 SEHNR and CDR2 FQNEAQ (reference sequence). Trimming took 5 bases from V and 0 from J, leaving 14 bases between them. The CDR3 length is 15 residues. The chain employs TRBV7-9 and TRBJ2-7; the D gene is possibly TRBD2 (6 bases). The source was peripheral blood, collected 28 days after the second AZD1222 dose. The source of this sequence is an adult who received the AZD1222 COVID-19 vaccine. CDR3 in amino acids: CASSPSGLSSYEQYF. In nucleotides, the CDR3 is TGTGCCAGCAGCCCAAGCGGGTTAAGCTCCTACGAGCAGTACTTC.